This T cell receptor beta chain appears in the sequencing data of a study of blood T cell repertoires in COVID-19. Across the whole study: Samples of COVID-19 (acute and convalescent) were obtained from the United States, Italy and Spain.

Seattle enrolled patients during active infection and tracked them longitudinally. The repertoire was sequenced with immunoSEQ multiplex PCR; TCRdb's copy has only in-frame clones and lacks some. The table shows 350,000 to 450,000 clones, with approximately 86% occurring only once. The CDR3 spans 13 residues. The germline V gene encodes CDR1 MNHEY and CDR2 SVGEGT. The V end was cut by 2 bases, the J end by 8 bases, with 10 bases between. The specimen was peripheral blood. The chain employs TRBV6-2 or TRBV6-3 and TRBJ2-1; D may be TRBD2 (5 bases). The receptor was derived from a woman between 55 and 75 years old with COVID-19, enrolled during active disease. CDR3 nucleotides: TGTGCCAGCAGTTACGGGAGTGGGGATGAGCAGTTCTTC. It yields the protein CASSYGSGDEQFF.